This TCR beta chain comes out of a study of identical twins. This CDR3 is built from 17 residues. The ends lost 0 bases at V and 4 bases at J; junction bases unmatched: 9. Germline CDR1 ENHRY, CDR2 SYGVKD. Study observations and caveats: Carriage of fewer insertions was seen in abundant cord blood beta clonotypes, whereas memory repertoires showed none. Sharing of beta out-of-frame sequences by twins showed a weaker excess.

One entry per CDR3 protein, called by TCRdb with MiXCR from the 5' RACE reads. This table has 250,000 or so distinct CDR3 sequences, approximately 8.3% appearing once. On this clonotype: What it binds is not known.

The sample was also linked to a second study, of yellow fever vaccine responses in identical twins.

The receptor comes from a woman aged 18-29 years in good health. Sequencing used CD8+ T cells sorted from blood. The gene calls are TRBV10-3 and TRBJ2-5; the match to TRBD1 covers 9 bases. The CDR3 coding sequence is TGTGCCATCAGTGAGTCCCCGGGACAGGGAGTTCGAGAGACCCAGTACTTC. Residues: CAISESPGQGVRETQYF.